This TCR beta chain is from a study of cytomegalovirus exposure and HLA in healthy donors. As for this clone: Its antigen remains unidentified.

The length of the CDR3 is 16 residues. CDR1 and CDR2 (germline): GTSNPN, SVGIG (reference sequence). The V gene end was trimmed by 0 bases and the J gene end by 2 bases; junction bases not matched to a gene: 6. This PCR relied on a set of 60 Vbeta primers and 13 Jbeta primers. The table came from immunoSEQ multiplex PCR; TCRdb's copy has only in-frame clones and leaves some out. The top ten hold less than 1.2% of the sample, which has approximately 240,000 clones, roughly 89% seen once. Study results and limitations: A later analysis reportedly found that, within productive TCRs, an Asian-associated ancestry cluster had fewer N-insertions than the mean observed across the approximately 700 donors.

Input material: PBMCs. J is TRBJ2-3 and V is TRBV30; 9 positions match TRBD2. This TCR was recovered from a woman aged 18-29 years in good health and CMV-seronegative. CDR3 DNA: TGTGCCTGGAGTGTAGGGCTAGCGGGGCACACAGATACGCAGTATTTT. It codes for CAWSVGLAGHTDTQYF.